This is a list of T cell receptor beta chains from one sample in a study of shared clonotypes between healthy human individuals. Measured with immunoSEQ multiplex PCR; TCRdb has only the in-frame clones, and not every one. The sample consists of roughly 1,800,000 clones, roughly 94% of them appearing once. The specimen was naive CD8+ T cells sorted from blood. These receptors all stem from a man aged 18 to 29 in good health. Both conserved end residues are part of each CDR3. Each record gives: CDR3 protein, CDR3 DNA, J gene, D gene, V gene, clone size. A D gene is named only where the DNA matches it firmly. Part of the rows lack a size; the others show once, few, many or a class for expanded clones.

cdr3_aa: CASSQEGDRGTYEQYF
cdr3_nt: TGCGCCAGCAGCCAAGAGGGGGACAGGGGGACCTACGAGCAGTACTTC
j_call: TRBJ2-7
d_call: TRBD1
v_call: TRBV4-1
clone_size: NA

cdr3_aa: CASSLVSGGQSYEQYF
cdr3_nt: TGTGCCAGCAGCTTAGTCAGTGGGGGACAGTCCTACGAGCAGTACTTC
j_call: TRBJ2-7
d_call: TRBD1
v_call: TRBV7-9
clone_size: NA

cdr3_aa: CASAQGQGIYEQYF
cdr3_nt: TGTGCCAGTGCCCAGGGACAGGGGATCTACGAGCAGTACTTC
j_call: TRBJ2-7
d_call: TRBD1
v_call: TRBV5-4
clone_size: NA

cdr3_aa: CASSPGGYQVYEQYF
cdr3_nt: TGTGCCAGTAGTCCTGGGGGGTACCAAGTTTACGAGCAGTACTTC
j_call: TRBJ2-7
d_call: NA
v_call: TRBV19
clone_size: NA

cdr3_aa: CASSPGHFHEQYF
cdr3_nt: TGCGCCAGCAGCCCCGGACATTTCCACGAGCAGTACTTC
j_call: TRBJ2-7
d_call: NA
v_call: TRBV4-1
clone_size: NA

cdr3_aa: CASSGVPGGTFYEQYF
cdr3_nt: TGTGCCAGCAGTGGGGTTCCGGGAGGGACATTTTACGAGCAGTACTTC
j_call: TRBJ2-7
d_call: TRBD2
v_call: TRBV6-1
clone_size: NA

cdr3_aa: CASSSARGTEQYF
cdr3_nt: TGTGCCAGCAGCTCGGCCAGGGGAACCGAGCAGTACTTC
j_call: TRBJ2-7
d_call: NA
v_call: TRBV5-6
clone_size: NA

cdr3_aa: CASSYSNTEAFF
cdr3_nt: TGTGCCAGCAGTTATTCAAACACTGAAGCTTTCTTT
j_call: TRBJ1-1
d_call: NA
v_call: TRBV6-5
clone_size: NA

cdr3_aa: CASSYGEGPDTQYF
cdr3_nt: TGTGCCAGCAGTTACGGAGAGGGGCCAGATACGCAGTATTTT
j_call: TRBJ2-3
d_call: NA
v_call: TRBV6-5
clone_size: NA

cdr3_aa: CASSSAGEDYEQYF
cdr3_nt: TGTGCCAGTAGTTCAGCGGGAGAGGACTACGAGCAGTACTTC
j_call: TRBJ2-7
d_call: TRBD2
v_call: TRBV19
clone_size: once

cdr3_aa: CASSLGQAARDTIYF
cdr3_nt: TGTGCCAGCAGCCTCGGACAGGCGGCAAGGGACACCATATATTTT
j_call: TRBJ1-3
d_call: TRBD1
v_call: TRBV5-4
clone_size: once

cdr3_aa: CASREGANNEQFF
cdr3_nt: TGTGCCAGCAGGGAGGGAGCGAACAATGAGCAGTTCTTC
j_call: TRBJ2-1
d_call: NA
v_call: TRBV2
clone_size: NA

cdr3_aa: CASSSGTGDYEQYF
cdr3_nt: TGTGCCAGCAGTTCCGGGACAGGGGACTACGAGCAGTACTTC
j_call: TRBJ2-7
d_call: TRBD1
v_call: TRBV5-4
clone_size: once

cdr3_aa: CASSFKRYKNIQYF
cdr3_nt: TGTGCCAGCAGTTTCAAGCGATACAAAAACATTCAGTACTTC
j_call: TRBJ2-4
d_call: NA
v_call: TRBV28
clone_size: once

cdr3_aa: CASSPQGHTEAFF
cdr3_nt: TGTGCCAGCAGCCCTCAGGGACACACTGAAGCTTTCTTT
j_call: TRBJ1-1
d_call: NA
v_call: TRBV6-5
clone_size: NA

cdr3_aa: CASSVEGGALGAGELFF
cdr3_nt: TGTGCCAGCAGCGTAGAAGGAGGGGCCCTGGGGGCCGGGGAGCTGTTTTTT
j_call: TRBJ2-2
d_call: NA
v_call: TRBV9
clone_size: once

cdr3_aa: CASSYSGQANTEAFF
cdr3_nt: TGTGCCAGCAGTTACTCCGGACAGGCGAACACTGAAGCTTTCTTT
j_call: TRBJ1-1
d_call: TRBD1
v_call: TRBV6-5
clone_size: NA

cdr3_aa: CATSGGQGGFMNTEAFF
cdr3_nt: TGTGCCACCAGCGGCGGACAGGGAGGGTTTATGAACACTGAAGCTTTCTTT
j_call: TRBJ1-1
d_call: TRBD1
v_call: TRBV15
clone_size: NA

cdr3_aa: CASSEGAHSGNTIYF
cdr3_nt: TGTGCCAGCAGTGAAGGCGCTCACTCTGGAAACACCATATATTTT
j_call: TRBJ1-3
d_call: NA
v_call: TRBV2
clone_size: NA

cdr3_aa: CAWSWTKETQYF
cdr3_nt: TGTGCCTGGAGTTGGACCAAAGAGACCCAGTACTTC
j_call: TRBJ2-5
d_call: NA
v_call: TRBV30
clone_size: NA

cdr3_aa: CASSEAGWNTEAFF
cdr3_nt: TGTGCCAGCAGCGAGGCAGGGTGGAACACTGAAGCTTTCTTT
j_call: TRBJ1-1
d_call: NA
v_call: TRBV9
clone_size: NA

cdr3_aa: CASSLDRGYQPQHF
cdr3_nt: TGTGCCAGCAGCTTGGACAGAGGGTATCAGCCCCAGCATTTT
j_call: TRBJ1-5
d_call: NA
v_call: TRBV5-8
clone_size: once

cdr3_aa: CSVIRDSPATNEKLFF
cdr3_nt: TGCAGCGTCATCCGGGACAGCCCTGCAACTAATGAAAAACTGTTTTTT
j_call: TRBJ1-4
d_call: TRBD1
v_call: TRBV29-1
clone_size: once

cdr3_aa: CASSLEPGLNTEAFF
cdr3_nt: TGCGCCAGCAGCTTGGAACCGGGGTTGAACACTGAAGCTTTCTTT
j_call: TRBJ1-1
d_call: NA
v_call: TRBV5-1
clone_size: NA

cdr3_aa: CASSLGASGGETQYF
cdr3_nt: TGTGCCAGCAGTTTAGGTGCCTCGGGGGGAGAGACCCAGTACTTC
j_call: TRBJ2-5
d_call: TRBD2
v_call: TRBV27
clone_size: NA

cdr3_aa: CASSPGQFYEQYF
cdr3_nt: TGCGCCAGCAGCCCCGGTCAATTCTACGAGCAGTACTTC
j_call: TRBJ2-7
d_call: NA
v_call: TRBV4-1
clone_size: NA

cdr3_aa: CASSPDRATYEQYF
cdr3_nt: TGTGCCAGCAGCCCGGACAGGGCAACCTACGAGCAGTACTTC
j_call: TRBJ2-7
d_call: TRBD1
v_call: TRBV13
clone_size: NA

cdr3_aa: CASSEAPGVQGNTIYF
cdr3_nt: TGTGCCAGCAGTGAAGCCCCCGGGGTACAAGGAAACACCATATATTTT
j_call: TRBJ1-3
d_call: NA
v_call: TRBV6-1
clone_size: NA

cdr3_aa: CAWAPFRDASTDTQYF
cdr3_nt: TGTGCCTGGGCCCCGTTCCGGGACGCAAGCACAGATACGCAGTATTTT
j_call: TRBJ2-3
d_call: NA
v_call: TRBV30
clone_size: NA

cdr3_aa: CASTKDGETQYF
cdr3_nt: TGTGCCAGCACCAAAGACGGAGAGACCCAGTACTTC
j_call: TRBJ2-5
d_call: NA
v_call: TRBV6-5
clone_size: NA

cdr3_aa: CASSLGGYYGYTF
cdr3_nt: TGTGCCAGCAGCTTGGGGGGTTACTATGGCTACACCTTC
j_call: TRBJ1-2
d_call: NA
v_call: TRBV5-6
clone_size: NA

cdr3_aa: CASSLNRGSANTGELFF
cdr3_nt: TGTGCCAGCAGCTTAAACAGGGGGAGTGCGAACACCGGGGAGCTGTTTTTT
j_call: TRBJ2-2
d_call: TRBD1
v_call: TRBV7-6
clone_size: NA

cdr3_aa: CASGDDTEAFF
cdr3_nt: TGCGCCAGCGGGGATGACACTGAAGCTTTCTTT
j_call: TRBJ1-1
d_call: NA
v_call: TRBV10-1
clone_size: NA

cdr3_aa: CASSLAGSLGYEQYF
cdr3_nt: TGTGCCAGCAGCTTGGCCGGCAGTCTTGGCTACGAGCAGTACTTC
j_call: TRBJ2-7
d_call: NA
v_call: TRBV5-5
clone_size: NA

cdr3_aa: CASVTTGEGGYTF
cdr3_nt: TGTGCCAGCGTAACGACAGGGGAGGGTGGCTACACCTTC
j_call: TRBJ1-2
d_call: TRBD1
v_call: TRBV6-6
clone_size: NA

cdr3_aa: CASSPRGANVLTF
cdr3_nt: TGTGCCAGCAGTCCGAGGGGGGCCAACGTCCTGACTTTC
j_call: TRBJ2-6
d_call: NA
v_call: TRBV28
clone_size: NA

cdr3_aa: CASKGLSGANVLTF
cdr3_nt: TGTGCCAGCAAGGGACTCTCTGGGGCCAACGTCCTGACTTTC
j_call: TRBJ2-6
d_call: NA
v_call: TRBV27
clone_size: NA

cdr3_aa: CASSYLAGTAGELFF
cdr3_nt: TGTGCCAGCAGTTACTTGGCAGGGACAGCCGGGGAGCTGTTTTTT
j_call: TRBJ2-2
d_call: TRBD1
v_call: TRBV6-5
clone_size: NA

cdr3_aa: CASGLPVRARYEQYF
cdr3_nt: TGTGCTAGTGGTTTGCCGGTGAGGGCGCGCTACGAGCAGTACTTC
j_call: TRBJ2-7
d_call: NA
v_call: TRBV12-5
clone_size: NA

cdr3_aa: CASSLVDYLRSGELFF
cdr3_nt: TGTGCCAGCAGCTTGGTCGACTATCTTAGGAGCGGGGAGCTGTTTTTT
j_call: TRBJ2-2
d_call: NA
v_call: TRBV5-4
clone_size: NA

cdr3_aa: CASDDGINYGYTF
cdr3_nt: TGTGCCAGCGATGACGGTATTAACTATGGCTACACCTTC
j_call: TRBJ1-2
d_call: NA
v_call: TRBV2
clone_size: NA

cdr3_aa: CASSEGRSYEQYF
cdr3_nt: TGTGCCAGCAGTGAAGGCAGGTCCTACGAGCAGTACTTC
j_call: TRBJ2-7
d_call: NA
v_call: TRBV6-1
clone_size: NA

cdr3_aa: CASSHRDREPHEQYF
cdr3_nt: TGCGCCAGCAGCCACCGGGACAGGGAGCCCCACGAGCAGTACTTC
j_call: TRBJ2-7
d_call: TRBD1
v_call: TRBV4-1
clone_size: NA

cdr3_aa: CASSLLETQYF
cdr3_nt: TGTGCCAGCAGCCTCCTAGAGACCCAGTACTTC
j_call: TRBJ2-5
d_call: NA
v_call: TRBV5-6
clone_size: NA

cdr3_aa: CASSQTGSEGYSPLHF
cdr3_nt: TGTGCCAGCAGCCAAACAGGCTCGGAAGGCTATTCACCCCTCCACTTT
j_call: TRBJ1-6
d_call: NA
v_call: TRBV4-2
clone_size: NA